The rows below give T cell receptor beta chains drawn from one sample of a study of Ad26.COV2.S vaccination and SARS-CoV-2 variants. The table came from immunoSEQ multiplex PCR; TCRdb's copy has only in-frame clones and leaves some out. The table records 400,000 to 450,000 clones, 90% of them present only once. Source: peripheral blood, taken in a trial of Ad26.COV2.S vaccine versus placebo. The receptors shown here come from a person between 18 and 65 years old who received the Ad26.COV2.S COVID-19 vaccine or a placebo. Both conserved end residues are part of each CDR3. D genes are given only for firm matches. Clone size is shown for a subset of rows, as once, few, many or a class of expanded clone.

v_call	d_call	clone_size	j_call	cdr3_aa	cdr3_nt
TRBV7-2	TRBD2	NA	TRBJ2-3	CASSPQGSLAGADTQYF	TGTGCCAGCAGCCCGCAGGGGTCACTAGCGGGAGCGGATACGCAGTATTTT
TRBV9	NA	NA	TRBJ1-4	CASSYSGGAEKLFF	TGTGCCAGCAGCTACTCAGGAGGTGCTGAAAAACTGTTTTTT
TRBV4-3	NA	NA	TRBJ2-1	CASSQEFRENEQFF	TGCGCCAGCAGCCAAGAATTTCGCGAGAATGAGCAGTTCTTC
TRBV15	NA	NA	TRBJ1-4	CATSSDNRETNEKLFF	TGTGCCACCAGCAGCGATAACAGGGAAACTAATGAAAAACTGTTTTTT
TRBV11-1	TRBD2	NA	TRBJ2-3	CASSQRGQSTDTQYF	TGTGCCAGCAGCCAGCGGGGGCAGAGCACAGATACGCAGTATTTT
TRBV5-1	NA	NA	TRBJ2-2	CASSGATGLNTGELFF	TGCGCCAGCAGCGGGGCCACAGGGCTTAACACCGGGGAGCTGTTTTTT
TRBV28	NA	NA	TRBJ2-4	CASSPTGHKNIQYF	TGTGCCAGCAGTCCTACAGGACACAAAAACATTCAGTACTTC
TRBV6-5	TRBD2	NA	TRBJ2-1	CASSEREEFNEQFF	TGTGCCAGCAGCGAGCGGGAGGAGTTTAATGAGCAGTTCTTC
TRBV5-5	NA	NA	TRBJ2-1	CASTTLSSYNEQFF	TGTGCCAGCACCACTCTTAGCTCCTACAATGAGCAGTTCTTC
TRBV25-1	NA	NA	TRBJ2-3	CASSDFRGLTQYF	TGTGCCAGCAGTGACTTTCGAGGGCTTACGCAGTATTTT
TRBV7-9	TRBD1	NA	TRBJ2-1	CASSLAGQGAGNEQFF	TGTGCCAGCAGCTTAGCGGGACAGGGGGCAGGCAATGAGCAGTTCTTC
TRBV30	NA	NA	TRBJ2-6	CAWSVGSGANVLTF	TGTGCCTGGAGTGTTGGCTCTGGGGCCAACGTCCTGACTTTC
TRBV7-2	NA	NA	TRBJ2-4	CASSLDINIQYF	TGTGCCAGCAGCTTAGACATAAACATTCAGTACTTC
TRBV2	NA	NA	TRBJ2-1	CASSLGGAYNEQFF	TGTGCCAGCAGCCTAGGGGGGGCCTACAATGAGCAGTTCTTC
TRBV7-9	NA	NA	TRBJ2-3	CASSLGFNTQYF	TGTGCCAGCAGCTTAGGGTTCAATACGCAGTATTTT
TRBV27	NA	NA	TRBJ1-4	CASRKDIGTTNEKLFF	TGTGCCAGCAGAAAGGATATCGGGACAACTAATGAAAAACTGTTTTTT
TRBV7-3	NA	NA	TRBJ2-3	CASSFGTGLRTDTQYF	TGTGCCAGCAGCTTTGGTACAGGTTTGCGCACAGATACGCAGTATTTT
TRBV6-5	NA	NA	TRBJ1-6	CASSFGYNSPLHF	TGTGCCAGCAGTTTCGGCTATAATTCACCCCTCCACTTT
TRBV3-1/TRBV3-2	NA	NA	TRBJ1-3	CASSRRSGTSGNTIYF	TGTGCCAGCAGCCGACGATCAGGAACCTCTGGAAACACCATATATTTT
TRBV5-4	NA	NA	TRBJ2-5	CASGMGETQYF	TGTGCCAGCGGGATGGGGGAGACCCAGTACTTC
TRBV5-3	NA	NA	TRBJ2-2	CARSCDATGELFF	TGTGCCAGAAGCTGCGATGCGACCGGGGAGCTGTTTTTT
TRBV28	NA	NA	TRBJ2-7	CASSSGGTNYEQYF	TGTGCCAGCAGTTCTGGCGGGACAAACTACGAGCAGTACTTC
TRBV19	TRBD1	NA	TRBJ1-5	CASSMDRTGLSNQPQHF	TGTGCCAGTAGTATGGACCGGACAGGACTTAGCAATCAGCCCCAGCATTTT
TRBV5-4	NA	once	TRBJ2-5	CASSLEVPGETRKETQYF	TGTGCCAGCAGCTTGGAGGTTCCAGGAGAAACCCGAAAAGAGACCCAGTACTTC
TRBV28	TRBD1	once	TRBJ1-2	CASSPHPPGQGSYGYTF	TGTGCCAGCAGTCCCCATCCTCCGGGACAGGGAAGTTATGGCTACACCTTC
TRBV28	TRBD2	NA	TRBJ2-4	CASSFGRVKNIQYF	TGTGCCAGCAGTTTTGGGAGGGTCAAAAACATTCAGTACTTC
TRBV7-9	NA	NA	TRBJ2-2	CASSLGRSTGELFF	TGTGCCAGCAGCTTAGGACGGAGCACCGGGGAGCTGTTTTTT
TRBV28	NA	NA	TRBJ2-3	CASSLRQAAADTQYF	TGTGCCAGCAGTTTAAGACAGGCTGCAGCAGATACGCAGTATTTT
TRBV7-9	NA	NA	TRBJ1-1	CASSHHRNTEAFF	TGTGCCAGCAGCCACCACAGGAACACTGAAGCTTTCTTT
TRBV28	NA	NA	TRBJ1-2	CASSFPRGSSYGYTF	TGTGCCAGCAGTTTCCCGAGGGGCAGTAGCTATGGCTACACCTTC
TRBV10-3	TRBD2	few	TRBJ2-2	CAISPTTSGSVTANTGELFF	TGTGCCATCAGTCCAACGACTAGCGGGTCGGTGACGGCGAACACCGGGGAGCTGTTTTTT
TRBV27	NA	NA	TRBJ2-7	CASSLSLRESDEQYF	TGTGCCAGCAGTTTATCGCTCCGGGAATCGGACGAGCAGTACTTC
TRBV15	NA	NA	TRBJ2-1	CATSRDQADSYNEQFF	TGTGCCACCAGCAGAGATCAGGCGGACTCCTACAATGAGCAGTTCTTC
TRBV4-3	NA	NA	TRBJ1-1	CATRDGSMNTEAFF	TGCGCCACCCGGGACGGTTCCATGAACACTGAAGCTTTCTTT
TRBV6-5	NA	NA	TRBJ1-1	CASSRSTNTEAFF	TGTGCCAGCAGCCGTTCAACTAACACTGAAGCTTTCTTT
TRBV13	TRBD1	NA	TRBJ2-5	CASSFGTGKKETQYF	TGTGCCAGCAGCTTTGGGACAGGGAAAAAAGAGACCCAGTACTTC
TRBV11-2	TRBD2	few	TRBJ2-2	CASSLTGGSTGELFF	TGTGCCAGCAGCTTGACGGGAGGGAGTACCGGGGAGCTGTTTTTT
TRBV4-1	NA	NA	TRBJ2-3	CASSPKGPGASGHTDTQYF	TGCGCCAGCAGCCCCAAGGGGCCGGGGGCTAGCGGACACACAGATACGCAGTATTTT
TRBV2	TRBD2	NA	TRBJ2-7	CASSESASGSYEQYF	TGTGCCAGCAGTGAGTCGGCTAGCGGCTCCTACGAGCAGTACTTC
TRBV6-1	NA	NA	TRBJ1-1	CASSDSRLGNTEAFF	TGTGCCAGCAGTGATTCCCGCTTGGGGAACACTGAAGCTTTCTTT
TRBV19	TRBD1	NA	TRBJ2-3	CASSRLGQGKNTQYF	TGTGCCAGTAGTCGCTTGGGACAGGGTAAAAATACGCAGTATTTT
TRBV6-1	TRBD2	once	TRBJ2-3	CASSEARYSGSLSEDTQYF	TGTGCCAGCAGTGAAGCGCGGTATAGCGGGAGTTTATCAGAAGATACGCAGTATTTT
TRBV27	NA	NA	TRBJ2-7	CASRSMTAQRGGEQYF	TGTGCCAGCAGGAGTATGACAGCCCAACGAGGGGGGGAGCAGTACTTC
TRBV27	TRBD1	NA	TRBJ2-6	CASSFLSTGVGANVLTF	TGTGCCAGCAGTTTCCTCTCGACAGGGGTGGGGGCCAACGTCCTGACTTTC
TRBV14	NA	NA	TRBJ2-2	CASSQARATGELFF	TGTGCCAGCAGCCAAGCAAGAGCCACCGGGGAGCTGTTTTTT
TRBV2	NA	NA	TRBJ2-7	CASMVGAGYEQYF	TGTGCCAGCATGGTGGGGGCGGGTTACGAGCAGTACTTC
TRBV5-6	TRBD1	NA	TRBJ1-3	CASGQGVGNTIYF	TGTGCCAGCGGACAGGGGGTGGGAAACACCATATATTTT
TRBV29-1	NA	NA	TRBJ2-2	CSVVSDDTGELFF	TGCAGCGTTGTGAGTGATGACACCGGGGAGCTGTTTTTT
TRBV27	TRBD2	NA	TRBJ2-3	CASSFSWGGYTQYF	TGTGCCAGCAGTTTCTCCTGGGGGGGGTATACGCAGTATTTT
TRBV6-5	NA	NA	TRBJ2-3	CASQPGSGTQYF	TGTGCCAGCCAGCCGGGGTCGGGCACGCAGTATTTT
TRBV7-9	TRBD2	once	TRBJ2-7	CASSLFGGLQYF	TGTGCCAGCAGCTTATTCGGGGGGTTGCAGTACTTC
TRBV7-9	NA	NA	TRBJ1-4	CASSLVEGAEKLFF	TGTGCCAGCAGCTTAGTAGAAGGGGCGGAAAAACTGTTTTTT
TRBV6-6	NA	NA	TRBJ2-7	CATRRRGELYEQYF	TGTGCCACCAGAAGGCGGGGCGAGCTATACGAGCAGTACTTC
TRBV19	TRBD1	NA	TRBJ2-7	CASRPGQGAYEQYF	TGTGCCAGTAGGCCGGGACAGGGAGCCTACGAGCAGTACTTC
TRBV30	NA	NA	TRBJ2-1	CAWSVDRMRFF	TGTGCCTGGAGCGTCGACAGAATGCGGTTCTTC
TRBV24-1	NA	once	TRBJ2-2	CATRRGTGELFF	TGTGCCACCAGAAGGGGGACCGGGGAGCTGTTTTTT
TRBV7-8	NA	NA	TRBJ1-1	CASTPRGNTEAFF	TGTGCCAGCACCCCGCGGGGGAACACTGAAGCTTTCTTT
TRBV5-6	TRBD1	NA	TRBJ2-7	CASSLGDRVGYEQYF	TGTGCCAGCAGCTTGGGGGACAGGGTAGGTTACGAGCAGTACTTC
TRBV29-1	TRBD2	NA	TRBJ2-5	CSVALAGGLETQYF	TGCAGCGTTGCCCTAGCGGGAGGGTTGGAGACCCAGTACTTC
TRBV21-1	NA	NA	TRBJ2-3	CASSKESSWVTQYF	TGTGCCAGCAGCAAAGAGTCTAGTTGGGTTACGCAGTATTTT